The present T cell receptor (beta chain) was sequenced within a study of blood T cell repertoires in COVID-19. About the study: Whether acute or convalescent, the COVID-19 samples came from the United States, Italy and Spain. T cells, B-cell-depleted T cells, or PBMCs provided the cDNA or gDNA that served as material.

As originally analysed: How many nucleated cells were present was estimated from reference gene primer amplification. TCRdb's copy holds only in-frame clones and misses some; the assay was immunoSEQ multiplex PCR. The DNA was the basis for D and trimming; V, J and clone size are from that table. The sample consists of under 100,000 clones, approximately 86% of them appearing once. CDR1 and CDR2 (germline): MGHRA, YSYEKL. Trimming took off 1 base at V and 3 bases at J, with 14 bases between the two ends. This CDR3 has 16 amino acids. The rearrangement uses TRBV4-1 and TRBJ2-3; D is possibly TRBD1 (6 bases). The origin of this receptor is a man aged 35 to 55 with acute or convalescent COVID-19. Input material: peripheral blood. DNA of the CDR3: TGCGCCAGCAGCCAAGGTTACAGGGAGCCAACAGATACGCAGTATTTT. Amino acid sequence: CASSQGYREPTDTQYF.